A selection of T cell receptor beta chains follows, all from one sample in a study of blood T cell repertoires in COVID-19. Method: immunoSEQ multiplex PCR; TCRdb's copy keeps in-frame clones and lacks some. The sample includes 170,000 or so clones, 80% to 85% of them seen just once. Sequencing was carried out using peripheral blood. All receptors derive from a woman aged 65 to 85 with COVID-19, enrolled during active disease. Each CDR3 is given with its conserved first and last residue. D genes are given only for firm matches. Not every row has a clone size; where given, it reads once, few, many or a size class.

clone size,V gene,D gene,CDR3 length,J gene,CDR3 protein,CDR3 DNA
.,TRBV7-9,TRBD2,17,TRBJ2-7,CASSPILDWREEHEQYF,TGTGCCAGCAGCCCCATCTTGGACTGGCGGGAGGAACACGAGCAGTACTTC
few,TRBV10-3,TRBD2,16,TRBJ2-1,CAISQAGLRSYNEQFF,TGTGCCATCAGTCAAGCGGGACTCCGATCCTACAATGAGCAGTTCTTC
few,TRBV9,TRBD2,17,TRBJ2-1,CASSVLAGGSSYNEQFF,TGTGCCAGCAGCGTTCTAGCGGGGGGGAGCTCCTACAATGAGCAGTTCTTC
.,TRBV28,TRBD1,16,TRBJ1-2,CASSGAGTGKNYGYTF,TGTGCCAGCAGTGGCGCTGGGACAGGGAAAAACTATGGCTACACCTTC
.,TRBV6-6,TRBD2,14,TRBJ2-7,CASTPSGQPYEQYF,TGTGCCAGCACCCCTAGCGGGCAGCCCTACGAGCAGTACTTC
.,TRBV12-3/TRBV12-4,.,13,TRBJ1-5,CASSLQGNQPQHF,TGTGCCAGCAGTTTACAGGGCAATCAGCCCCAGCATTTT
.,TRBV18,TRBD2,15,TRBJ2-7,CASSPPGGSSYEQYF,TGTGCCAGCTCACCACCGGGCGGGAGCTCCTACGAGCAGTACTTC
few,TRBV7-2,.,16,TRBJ1-6,CASSSYPSSYNSPLHF,TGTGCCAGCAGCTCTTATCCCAGCTCCTATAATTCACCCCTCCACTTT
.,TRBV28,.,15,TRBJ2-4,CASSFSTRKSDIQYF,TGTGCCAGCAGTTTCTCCACTAGAAAATCCGACATTCAGTACTTC
.,TRBV7-8,TRBD1,15,TRBJ1-2,CASSLQGASNYGYTF,TGTGCCAGCAGCCTTCAGGGGGCCTCGAACTATGGCTACACCTTC
once,TRBV3-1/TRBV3-2,TRBD1,17,TRBJ2-1,CASSQVGLGTGGREQFF,TGTGCCAGCAGCCAAGTAGGGTTGGGGACAGGGGGTCGGGAGCAGTTCTTC
.,TRBV30,TRBD1,16,TRBJ2-7,CAWSVRGGTGVNEQYF,TGTGCCTGGAGTGTACGGGGGGGGACAGGGGTTAATGAGCAGTACTTC
.,TRBV10-3,.,12,TRBJ2-1,CAISDREYEQFF,TGTGCCATCAGTGATCGGGAGTACGAGCAGTTCTTC
.,TRBV29-1,TRBD2,14,TRBJ2-3,CSVASGTTLDTQYF,TGCAGCGTTGCAAGCGGGACGACCCTCGATACGCAGTATTTT
once,TRBV19,.,13,TRBJ1-5,CASSISVVQPQHF,TGTGCCAGTAGTATATCTGTAGTTCAGCCCCAGCATTTT
few,TRBV7-9,TRBD1,13,TRBJ2-7,CASSRTGDYEQYF,TGTGCCAGCAGTAGGACAGGGGACTACGAGCAGTACTTC
once,TRBV28,TRBD1,15,TRBJ2-7,CASSSPRGWAYEQYF,TGTGCCAGCAGTTCCCCCAGGGGGTGGGCCTACGAGCAGTACTTC
.,TRBV5-1,TRBD2,18,TRBJ2-5,CASSLGVGASGLQETQYF,TGCGCCAGCAGCTTGGGTGTTGGGGCTAGCGGGCTACAAGAGACCCAGTACTTC
once,TRBV27,TRBD2,16,TRBJ2-1,CASRAFETSGSGEQFF,TGTGCCAGCAGGGCTTTTGAGACTAGCGGGAGCGGTGAGCAGTTCTTC
.,TRBV6-5,.,14,TRBJ2-6,CASSSANGANVLTF,TGTGCCAGCAGTTCCGCGAATGGGGCCAACGTCCTGACTTTC
few,TRBV2,.,14,TRBJ2-7,CASSVRREIAEQYF,TGTGCCAGCAGTGTACGACGGGAGATCGCCGAGCAGTACTTC
.,TRBV5-4,TRBD2,16,TRBJ2-1,CASSPTSGRVMHEQFF,TGTGCCAGCAGCCCCACTAGCGGGAGGGTCATGCATGAGCAGTTCTTC
.,TRBV21-1,.,14,TRBJ2-1,CASSKEGGRDDQFF,TGTGCCAGCAGCAAGGAGGGCGGGAGAGATGACCAGTTCTTC
.,TRBV24-1,TRBD1,15,TRBJ2-2,CATSWGTVGTGELFF,TGTGCCACCAGCTGGGGGACAGTCGGTACCGGGGAGCTGTTTTTT
.,TRBV9,.,15,TRBJ2-7,CASSPVQGSSYEQYF,TGTGCCAGCAGCCCAGTCCAGGGTAGCTCCTACGAGCAGTACTTC
.,TRBV6-5,.,14,TRBJ1-1,CASSFNGGGTEAFF,TGTGCCAGCAGTTTCAATGGGGGGGGGACTGAAGCTTTCTTT
.,TRBV3-1/TRBV3-2,.,18,TRBJ1-3,CASSQEAGSPSSGNTIYF,TGTGCCAGCAGCCAAGAAGCCGGGTCTCCCTCCTCTGGAAACACCATATATTTT
.,TRBV30,.,13,TRBJ1-1,CAGMTGRNTEAFF,TGTGCCGGAATGACAGGAAGGAACACTGAAGCTTTCTTT
few,TRBV10-3,.,17,TRBJ2-7,CAISDERGTTQSYEQYF,TGTGCCATCAGTGACGAAAGAGGCACCACCCAATCCTACGAGCAGTACTTC
.,TRBV19,.,14,TRBJ2-7,CASSVTNRALEQYF,TGTGCCAGTAGTGTGACAAACAGGGCCCTCGAGCAGTACTTC
.,TRBV27,.,13,TRBJ2-1,CASSLWLYNEQFF,TGTGCCAGCAGTTTATGGCTGTACAATGAGCAGTTCTTC
.,TRBV2,TRBD1,14,TRBJ2-5,CASSEDRSQETQYF,TGTGCCAGCAGTGAGGACAGGTCCCAAGAGACCCAGTACTTC
.,TRBV7-7,TRBD1,17,TRBJ2-1,CASSLNTPGQGYNEQFF,TGTGCCAGCAGCCTAAACACCCCGGGACAGGGGTACAATGAGCAGTTCTTC
.,TRBV28,.,14,TRBJ1-1,CASSLIPGATEAFF,TGTGCCAGCAGTTTGATTCCAGGGGCCACTGAAGCTTTCTTT
.,TRBV7-2,.,15,TRBJ1-5,CASSLKLGSNQPQHF,TGTGCCAGCAGCTTAAAACTTGGTAGCAATCAGCCCCAGCATTTT
.,TRBV11-1,.,14,TRBJ2-3,CASSRGYGADTQYF,TGTGCCAGCAGCAGGGGCTATGGGGCAGATACGCAGTATTTT
.,TRBV9,.,13,TRBJ2-5,CASSRRQQETQYF,TGTGCCAGCAGCAGACGACAGCAAGAGACCCAGTACTTC
.,TRBV5-6,.,14,TRBJ1-1,CASRVLGGNTEAFF,TGTGCCAGCAGGGTATTGGGGGGGAACACTGAAGCTTTCTTT
.,TRBV9,TRBD1,14,TRBJ1-1,CASSVTGGVTEAFF,TGTGCCAGCAGCGTAACAGGGGGCGTCACTGAAGCTTTCTTT
.,TRBV7-9,.,16,TRBJ2-2,CASSLPLLLNTGELFF,TGTGCCAGCAGCTTACCGCTACTCTTGAACACCGGGGAGCTGTTTTTT
.,TRBV5-1,TRBD2,15,TRBJ2-1,CASRGLAGGPSEQFF,TGCGCCAGCAGGGGACTAGCGGGAGGGCCAAGTGAGCAGTTCTTC
.,TRBV9,TRBD1,14,TRBJ1-2,CASSTLQGAGGYTF,TGTGCCAGCAGCACCCTTCAGGGGGCGGGCGGCTACACCTTC
.,TRBV7-2,.,15,TRBJ1-5,CASSFGPERNQPQHF,TGTGCCAGCAGCTTCGGACCCGAGCGGAATCAGCCCCAGCATTTT
few,TRBV11-2,.,17,TRBJ2-6,CASSLYGRGLGANVLTF,TGTGCCAGCAGCTTATATGGCCGAGGTCTTGGGGCCAACGTCCTGACTTTC
.,TRBV11-2,.,12,TRBJ2-3,CASSLGRDTQYF,TGTGCCAGCAGCTTAGGCAGAGATACGCAGTATTTT
few,TRBV5-1,TRBD1,17,TRBJ1-6,CASSLRAGSGGSSPLHF,TGCGCCAGCAGCTTGCGCGCGGGATCAGGGGGCTCTTCACCCCTCCACTTT
.,TRBV7-3,.,21,TRBJ1-5,CASSLNRPAGQGLGRNQPQHF,TGTGCCAGCAGCTTAAACAGGCCCGCGGGGCAAGGACTGGGCCGCAATCAGCCCCAGCATTTT